This T cell receptor (beta chain) appears in the sequencing data of a study of blood T cell repertoires in COVID-19 (dated by TCRdb to 2020 to 2021). Concerning the study at large: Samples covering the acute and convalescent phases of COVID-19 were provided by collaborators in the United States, Italy and Spain. The material from the prospective study consisted of cDNA or gDNA derived from T cells, B-cell-depleted T cells, or PBMCs. The dataset comprised deeply sampled blood TCRbeta repertoires from subjects exposed to, actively infected with, or recovered from COVID-19. The repertoires were made available in a free public database intended to serve as a resource for research on the immune response to SARS-CoV-2. Samples came from the ongoing ImmuneRACE study (first 160 participants) plus 1,254 subjects from 6 global collaborators. Nearly every sample came with metadata listing a de-identified subject ID, COVID-19 status, age in years and sex. HLA class I and class II types, where available, came from metadata supplied by the sample provider rather than from assay-based typing. The full study reports these points: The quantity of clinical and demographic metadata differed by source and by participant and was supplied without curation.

To note about this clone: Its antigen remains unidentified. There are no base qualities to consult, and no much larger clone falls within one base.

TCRbeta CDR3 regions were amplified from genomic DNA by means of the immunoSEQ Assay, a bias-controlled multiplex PCR. As for the original processing: Within the assay, amplification of reference gene primers was used to estimate how many nucleated cells each sample contained. To quantify the absolute abundance of each unique TCRbeta CDR3 rearrangement, sequence reads were collapsed and filtered. For each sample, productive Simpson clonality was calculated as the square root of Simpson's diversity index across productive rearrangements. What TCRdb holds here is the immuneACCESS table cut down to in-frame rearrangements. Part of the clones is not present; checked against another copy, under half of the missing clones reflect an unresolved V gene, and the others are unexplained. The V and J calls and clone size were taken over from that table, and D and trimming were inferred from the DNA. The sample yields just over 300,000 clones; 75% to 90% were counted once. Roughly a tenth of the sample is in the top ten clones.

Participants in the prospective study were aged roughly 18 to 100 years, lived in more than 20 United States geographic areas, and enrolled through a virtual design. In the prospective study, participants were assigned to cohorts based on the clinical history participants reported in a screening survey and a study questionnaire. For ImmuneRACE Cohort 3, a participant was defined as recovered based on two consecutive negative NP/OP PCR tests, clearance by a healthcare professional, or resolution of symptoms. Mobile phlebotomists in the prospective study collected whole blood, serum and a nasopharyngeal or oropharyngeal swab from every participant. Prospective study participants could optionally give additional blood draws and questionnaires over an approximately two-month period. Before DNA extraction, blood samples from the prospective study were shipped at room temperature or frozen. This sequence originates from a woman aged 35 to 49 who had recovered from COVID-19. Sequencing input: PBMCs or T cells enriched from blood (not recorded which).

The CDR3 loop reads CASSLVAVAMMRGQETQYF. The nucleotides are TGTGCCAGCAGCTTAGTGGCAGTAGCGATGATGCGTGGCCAAGAGACCCAGTACTTC. The chain uses TRBV7-6 and TRBJ2-5, and the D gene may be TRBD2, 5 bases matching. The CDR3 goes from the cysteine to the phenylalanine over 19 residues. Only the CDR3 region is kept as DNA, spanning 57 bases read in frame from base 1. Sequences SGHVS (CDR1) and FNYEAQ (CDR2) are obtained from the germline V gene. At the junction V is shortened by 1 base and J by 1 base, with 22 bases in between.